These T cell receptor beta chains were read from a single sample in a study of beta chain features in type 1 diabetes. TCRdb keeps only in-frame clones here, not all; method: immunoSEQ multiplex PCR. The table includes about 900,000 clones, around a sixth detected once. The sample was naive CD4+ T cells from blood. These receptors originate from a woman aged 18-35 years in good health. Each CDR3 is given with its conserved first and last residue. D genes are given only for firm matches. Some rows have no size entry. The others give once, few or many, or a class for an expanded clone.

TRBD2 | TRBJ2-1 | TRBV9 | . | 15 | TGTGCCAGCAGCGTAGACGGGAGGGCCTCGAATGAGCAGTTCTTC | CASSVDGRASNEQFF
TRBD2 | TRBJ2-1 | TRBV2 | few | 14 | TGTGCCAGCAGTTCGACTAGCGGGGTCAATGAGCAGTTCTTC | CASSSTSGVNEQFF
. | TRBJ2-5 | TRBV19 | . | 13 | TGTGCCAGTAGCGTGGCGGTGGGTGAGACCCAGTACTTC | CASSVAVGETQYF
. | TRBJ2-7 | TRBV4-1 | . | 16 | TGCGCCAGCAGCAACCCCTGGGCGGGTTCCCTTTACGAGCAGTACTTC | CASSNPWAGSLYEQYF
TRBD1 | TRBJ2-7 | TRBV15 | . | 15 | TGTGCCACCAGCAACCACAGGACAGGTAATTACGAGCAGTACTTC | CATSNHRTGNYEQYF
. | TRBJ2-6 | TRBV6-4 | . | 14 | TGTGCCAGCCGAGATGAGAGTGGGGCCAACGTCCTGACTTTC | CASRDESGANVLTF
TRBD1 | TRBJ2-1 | TRBV5-1 | . | 16 | TGCGCCAGCAGCTTTACGCGACAGGGGGTATACAATGAGCAGTTCTTC | CASSFTRQGVYNEQFF
TRBD2 | TRBJ2-1 | TRBV9 | . | 16 | TGTGCCAGCAGCGTAGATCCGGGACTAGCGGGAGCTGAGCAGTTCTTC | CASSVDPGLAGAEQFF
. | TRBJ1-1 | TRBV5-4 | . | 13 | TGTGCCAGCAGCTTCCCAGGGAGGGCTGAAGCTTTCTTT | CASSFPGRAEAFF
. | TRBJ1-5 | TRBV4-1 | few | 15 | TGCGCCAGCAGCCAAGAGGTCAGGGCGAATCAGCCCCAGCATTTT | CASSQEVRANQPQHF
. | TRBJ2-1 | TRBV6-1 | few | 14 | TGTGCCAGCAGGGGTGGGAGCTCCTACAATGAGCAGTTCTTC | CASRGGSSYNEQFF
. | TRBJ2-1 | TRBV9 | . | 15 | TGTGCCAGCAGCGTAGACGTTGGGAACTACAATGAGCAGTTCTTC | CASSVDVGNYNEQFF
TRBD1 | TRBJ1-4 | TRBV7-8 | once | 15 | TGTGCCAGCAGCACGCAGGGGGCGGTTAATGAAAAACTGTTTTTT | CASSTQGAVNEKLFF
TRBD2 | TRBJ2-5 | TRBV7-9 | . | 18 | TGTGCCAGCAGCCCGGGGACTAGCGGGATAACGTACCAAGAGACCCAGTACTTC | CASSPGTSGITYQETQYF
. | TRBJ1-2 | TRBV25-1 | . | 15 | TGTGCCAGCAGTGACGGACAGAGACTTAGTGTCGCTACCTTTTTC | CASSDGQRLSVATFF
TRBD1 | TRBJ1-2 | TRBV7-8 | . | 16 | TGTGCCAGCAGCTTCCGGGACAGGGGGCATAGCTATGGCTACACCTTC | CASSFRDRGHSYGYTF
TRBD2 | TRBJ2-1 | TRBV4-2 | few | 16 | TGTGCCAGCAGCCAAGGATCTAGCGGGCCTTACAATGAGCAGTTCTTC | CASSQGSSGPYNEQFF
. | TRBJ2-7 | TRBV19 | . | 14 | TGTGCCACGGAATCAGGGCAAGGGACCTACGAGCAGTACTTC | CATESGQGTYEQYF
. | TRBJ2-5 | TRBV7-8 | few | 16 | TGTGCCAGCAGCCCCCGAAGCCGGCGGGATGGGGAGACCCAGTACTTC | CASSPRSRRDGETQYF
TRBD2 | TRBJ2-5 | TRBV18 | . | 17 | TGTGCCAGCTCACCTGCACGGAGCGGGGTTGTAAAAGAGACCCAGTACTTC | CASSPARSGVVKETQYF